The clone carrying this T cell receptor beta chain was counted only a few times. This sample is drawn from a study of identical twins. The CDR3 is made up of 13 amino acids. Germline V gene sequence: CDR1 LNHDA, CDR2 SQIVND (reference sequence). V was clipped by 10 bases and J by 2 bases, with 15 bases between them. Template switching (which added a universal primer site) was used, and cDNA carried unique molecular identifiers. In TCRdb, the 5' RACE reads were re-called with MiXCR into one record per CDR3 protein. The sample has roughly 240,000 distinct CDR3 sequences; 5.5% to 7% are singletons. These data were also filed under a second study, of yellow fever vaccine responses in identical twins.

The specimen sequenced was memory (CD45RO+) T cells sorted from blood. The TCR originated in a woman under 30 in good health. The chain links TRBV19 to TRBJ2-7; D is perhaps TRBD1 (5 bases). CDR3 protein: CATSRTRAYEQYF. CDR3 in DNA: TGTGCCACCTCGAGGACACGGGCCTACGAGCAGTACTTC.